This TCR beta chain is from a study of shared clonotypes between healthy human individuals. Study-level information: Samples came from two female and a few male donors aged 18 to 49.

Measured with immunoSEQ multiplex PCR; TCRdb has only the in-frame clones, and not every one. The table has some 530,000 clones, approximately 78% seen once; the top ten hold 12%. Germline trimming cut 5 bases from V and 14 bases from J; bases unmatched to any gene: 6. This CDR3 contains 12 residues. CDR1 is SNHLY and CDR2 is FYNNEI in the germline V gene. The sequenced sample was PBMCs. This TCR was sampled from a woman aged 40 to 50 in good health. Some clones in this sample may be carry-over from other donors' samples. The rearrangement joins TRBV2 to TRBJ2-1; 10 bases agree with TRBD2. The CDR3 is CASSRASGREFF. The DNA for the CDR3 is TGTGCCAGCAGTAGAGCTAGCGGGAGAGAGTTCTTC.